This record looks at one T cell receptor (beta chain) sequence and its context. Its antigen is unidentified. The CDR3 loop spans 12 amino acids. V was trimmed by 8 bases and J by 6 bases, leaving 16 bases between them. Germline-derived CDR1 and CDR2 are SQVTM and ANQGSEA. Healthy HIV-negative adults with no recent acute infections or vaccinations were recruited as donors. It was at deep level that the assay was run. Clones were sequenced by immunoSEQ multiplex PCR, and TCRdb holds only the in-frame ones, with some missing. Here the sample spans about 1,500,000 clones, more than 95% being singletons. The data are from a study of shared clonotypes between healthy human individuals. The study's findings and limits: Estimated richness was generally greater in naive than memory subsets. Clonotypes shared by all four donors outscored non-shared clonotypes in generation probability.

Sequencing used naive CD4+ T cells sorted from blood. Indicated subset: CD45RA+ positively selected. This receptor was taken from a man aged 25 to 40 in good health. The rearrangement joins TRBV29-1 to TRBJ1-2; D possibly corresponds to TRBD1 (5 bases). CDR3 nucleotide sequence: TGCAGCATCTCCGGGGGGAGGGATGGCTACACCTTC. Translated, it gives CSISGGRDGYTF. The entire variable domain, with the rest obtained from reference TRBV29-1 and TRBJ1-2, is as follows: SAVISQKPSRDICQRGTSLTIQCQVDSQVTMMFWYRQQPGQSLTLIATANQGSEATYESGFVIDKFPISRPNLTFSTLTVSNMSPEDSSIYLCSISGGRDGYTFGSGTRLTVV.